This T cell receptor beta chain was recorded in a study of blood T cell repertoires in COVID-19. Enrollees, about 18 to 90 years old, lived in about two dozen US areas. Categorization into cohorts depended on clinical history that participants reported. CDR1 and CDR2 (germline): LGHNT, FRNRAP. Deletions cut 2 bases from V and 0 bases from J, with 13 bases between. CDR3 length equals 16 residues. Profiling relied on immunoSEQ multiplex PCR, and the TCRdb table lists in-frame clones only, not all of them. The table records 200,000 or so clones, roughly 85% of them present only once. The chain joins TRBV12-5 to TRBJ1-2; D is unresolved. Sequenced: PBMCs or T cells enriched from blood (not recorded which). This TCR was sampled from a woman in her 50s who had been exposed to COVID-19. This CDR3 reads CASGLNPPAPNYGYTF. The CDR3 nucleotides are TGTGCTAGTGGTTTGAACCCGCCCGCGCCTAACTATGGCTACACCTTC.